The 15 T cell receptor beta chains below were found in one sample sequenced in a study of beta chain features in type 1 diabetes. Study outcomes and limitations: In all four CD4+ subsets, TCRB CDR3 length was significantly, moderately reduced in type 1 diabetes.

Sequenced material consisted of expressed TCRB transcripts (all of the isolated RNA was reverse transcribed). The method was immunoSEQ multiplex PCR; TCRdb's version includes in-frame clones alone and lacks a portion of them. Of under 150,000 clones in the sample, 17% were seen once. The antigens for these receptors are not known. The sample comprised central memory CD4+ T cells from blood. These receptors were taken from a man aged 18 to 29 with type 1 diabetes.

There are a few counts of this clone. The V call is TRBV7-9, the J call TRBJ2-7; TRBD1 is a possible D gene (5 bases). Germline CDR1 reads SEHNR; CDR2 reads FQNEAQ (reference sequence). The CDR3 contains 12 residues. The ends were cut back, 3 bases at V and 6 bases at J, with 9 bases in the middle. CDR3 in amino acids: CASSFQGGEQYF. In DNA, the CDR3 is TGTGCCAGCAGCTTCCAGGGCGGCGAGCAGTACTTC. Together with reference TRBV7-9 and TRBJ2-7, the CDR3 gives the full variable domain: DTGVSQNPRHKITKRGQNVTFRCDPISEHNRLYWYRQTLGQGPEFLTYFQNEAQLEKSRLLSDRFSAERPKGSFSTLEIQRTEQGDSAMYLCASSFQGGEQYFGPGTRLTVT.

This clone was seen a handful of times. CDR3 DNA sequence: TGTGCCAGCAGTGAACAGGGAAACTATGGCTACACCTTC. Amino acids: CASSEQGNYGYTF. V and J are TRBV6-5 and TRBJ1-2, with D tentatively TRBD1 (6 bases). CDR1 is MNHEY, CDR2 SVGAGI, per germline. The CDR3 totals 13 residues. With 5 bases removed from V and 2 bases from J, the gap between germline ends came to 9 bases.

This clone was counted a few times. CDR3 in amino acids: CASSYSLGSGTQYF. CDR3 sequence (DNA): TGTGCCAGCAGTTACTCCTTGGGGTCGGGGACCCAGTACTTC. The chain employs TRBV6-5 and TRBJ2-5, with D hard to call. Germline V CDR1 and CDR2: MNHEY, SVGAGI. Trimming removed 0 bases at V and 7 bases at J, with 12 bases between. This CDR3 is built from 14 residues.

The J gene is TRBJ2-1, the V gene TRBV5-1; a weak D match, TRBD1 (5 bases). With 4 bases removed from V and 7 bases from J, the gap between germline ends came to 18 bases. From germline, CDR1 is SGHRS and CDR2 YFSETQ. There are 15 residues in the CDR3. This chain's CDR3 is CASSPDRTNRNEQFF. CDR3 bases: TGCGCCAGCAGCCCGGATAGGACAAACCGGAATGAGCAGTTCTTC.

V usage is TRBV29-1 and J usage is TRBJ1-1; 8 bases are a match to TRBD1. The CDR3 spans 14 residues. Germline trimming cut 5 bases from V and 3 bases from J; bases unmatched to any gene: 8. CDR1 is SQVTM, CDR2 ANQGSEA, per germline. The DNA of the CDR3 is TGCAGCGTTTCCCAGGGGGCTATTGACACTGAAGCTTTCTTT. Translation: CSVSQGAIDTEAFF.

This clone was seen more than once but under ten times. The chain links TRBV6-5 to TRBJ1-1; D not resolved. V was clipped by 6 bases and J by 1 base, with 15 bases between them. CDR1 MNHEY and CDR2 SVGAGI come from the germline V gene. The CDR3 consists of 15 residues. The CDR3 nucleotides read TGTGCCAGCAGAAAGAAAATCGGGGAGAACACTGAAGCTTTCTTT. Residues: CASRKKIGENTEAFF.

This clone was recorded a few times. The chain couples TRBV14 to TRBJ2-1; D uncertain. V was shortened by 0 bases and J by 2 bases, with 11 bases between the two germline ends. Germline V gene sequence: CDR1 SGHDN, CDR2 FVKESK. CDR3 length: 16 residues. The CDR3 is CASSQDPRVTYNEQFF. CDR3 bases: TGTGCCAGCAGCCAAGATCCAAGGGTCACCTACAATGAGCAGTTCTTC.

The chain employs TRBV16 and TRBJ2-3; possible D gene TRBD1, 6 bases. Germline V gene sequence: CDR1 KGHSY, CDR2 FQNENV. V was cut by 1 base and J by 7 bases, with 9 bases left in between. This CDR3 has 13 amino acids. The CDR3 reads CASSQYTGNTQYF. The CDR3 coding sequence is TGTGCCAGCAGCCAATATACAGGGAATACGCAGTATTTT.

CDR3 sequence reads: CASSVGYEQYF. CDR3 sequence (DNA): TGTGCCAGCAGTGTAGGCTACGAGCAGTACTTC. The rearrangement uses TRBV25-1 and TRBJ2-5, with D uncertain. TRBJ2-7 explains the end of the DNA better; the J call may be wrong. CDR1 is MGHDK, CDR2 SYGVNS, per germline. CDR3 length: 11 residues.

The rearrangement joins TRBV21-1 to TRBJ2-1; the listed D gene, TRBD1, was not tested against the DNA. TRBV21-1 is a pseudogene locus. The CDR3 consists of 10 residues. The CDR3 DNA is TGTGCCAGCAGAGGGGATGAGCAGTTCTTC. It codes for CASRGDEQFF.

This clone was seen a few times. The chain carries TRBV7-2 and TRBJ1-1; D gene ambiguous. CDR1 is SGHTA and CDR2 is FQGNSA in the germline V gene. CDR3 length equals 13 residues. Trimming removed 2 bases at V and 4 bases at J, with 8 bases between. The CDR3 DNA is TGTGCCAGCAGCTTAAGACAATCCACTGAAGCTTTCTTT. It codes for CASSLRQSTEAFF.

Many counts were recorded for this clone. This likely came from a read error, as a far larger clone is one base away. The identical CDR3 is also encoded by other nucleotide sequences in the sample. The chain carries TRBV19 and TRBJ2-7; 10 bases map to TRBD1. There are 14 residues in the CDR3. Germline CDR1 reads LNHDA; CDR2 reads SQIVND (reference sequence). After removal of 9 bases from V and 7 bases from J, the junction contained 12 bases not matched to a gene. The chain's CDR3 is CARQATGGSREQYF. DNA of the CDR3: TGTGCCAGGCAGGCGACAGGGGGCTCGAGGGAGCAGTACTTC.

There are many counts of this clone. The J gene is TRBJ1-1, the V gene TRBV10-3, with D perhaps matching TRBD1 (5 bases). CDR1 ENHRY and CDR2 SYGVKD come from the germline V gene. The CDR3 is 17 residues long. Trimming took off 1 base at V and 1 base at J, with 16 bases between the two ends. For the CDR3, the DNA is TGTGCCATCAGTGAGTGGTATAGGGGAATAGGGAACACTGAAGCTTTCTTT. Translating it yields CAISEWYRGIGNTEAFF.

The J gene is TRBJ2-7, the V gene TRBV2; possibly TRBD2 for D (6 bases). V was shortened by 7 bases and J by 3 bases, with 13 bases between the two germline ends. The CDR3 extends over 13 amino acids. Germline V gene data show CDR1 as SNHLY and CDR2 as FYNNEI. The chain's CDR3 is CASTGGAVYEQYF. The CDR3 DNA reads TGTGCCAGCACCGGGGGAGCCGTCTACGAGCAGTACTTC.

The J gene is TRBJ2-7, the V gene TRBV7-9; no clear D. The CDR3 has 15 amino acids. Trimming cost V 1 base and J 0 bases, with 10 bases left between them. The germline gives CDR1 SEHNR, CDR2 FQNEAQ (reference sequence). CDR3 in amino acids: CASSLVGTLSYEQYF. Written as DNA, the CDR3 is TGTGCCAGCAGCTTAGTTGGCACCCTCTCCTACGAGCAGTACTTC.